This TCR beta chain was sequenced during a study of blood T cell repertoires in COVID-19. A single count supports this clone. V lost 4 bases, J lost 4 bases, and 5 bases stayed unmatched. Per the germline V gene, CDR1 is SGDLS and CDR2 is YYNGEE. CDR3 length equals 16 residues. Authors' data handling: Amplification of reference gene primers was used by the study to estimate nucleated cell counts. Data came from immunoSEQ multiplex PCR; TCRdb stores just in-frame clones and leaves some out. The V and J calls and the clone size are those of that table, but D and trimming were determined from the DNA. Found here are roughly 380,000 clones, about nine tenths of them singletons; the top ten hold approximately 1.5%.

The chain uses TRBV9 and TRBJ2-1; 13 bases line up with TRBD2. Input material: peripheral blood. The sequence was obtained from a woman in her 40s with COVID-19, enrolled during active disease. The CDR3 reads CASSLGLAGAYNEQFF. The CDR3 DNA reads TGTGCCAGCAGCCTAGGACTAGCGGGGGCGTACAATGAGCAGTTCTTC.